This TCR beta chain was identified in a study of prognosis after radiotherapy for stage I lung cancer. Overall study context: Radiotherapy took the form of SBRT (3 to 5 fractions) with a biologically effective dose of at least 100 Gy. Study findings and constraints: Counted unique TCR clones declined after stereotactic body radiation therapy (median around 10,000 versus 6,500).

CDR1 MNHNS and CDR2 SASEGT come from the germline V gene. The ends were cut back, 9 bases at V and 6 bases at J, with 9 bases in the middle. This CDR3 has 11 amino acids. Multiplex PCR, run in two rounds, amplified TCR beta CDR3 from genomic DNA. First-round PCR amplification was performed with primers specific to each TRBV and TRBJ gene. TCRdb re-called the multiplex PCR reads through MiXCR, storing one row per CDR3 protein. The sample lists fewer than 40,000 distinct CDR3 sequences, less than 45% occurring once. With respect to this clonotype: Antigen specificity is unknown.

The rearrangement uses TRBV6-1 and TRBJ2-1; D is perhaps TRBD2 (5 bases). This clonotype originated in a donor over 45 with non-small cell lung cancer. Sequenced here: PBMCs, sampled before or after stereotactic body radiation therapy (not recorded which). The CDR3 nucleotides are TGTGCCAGTCCGGGGATCAATGAGCAGTTCTTC. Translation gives CASPGINEQFF.